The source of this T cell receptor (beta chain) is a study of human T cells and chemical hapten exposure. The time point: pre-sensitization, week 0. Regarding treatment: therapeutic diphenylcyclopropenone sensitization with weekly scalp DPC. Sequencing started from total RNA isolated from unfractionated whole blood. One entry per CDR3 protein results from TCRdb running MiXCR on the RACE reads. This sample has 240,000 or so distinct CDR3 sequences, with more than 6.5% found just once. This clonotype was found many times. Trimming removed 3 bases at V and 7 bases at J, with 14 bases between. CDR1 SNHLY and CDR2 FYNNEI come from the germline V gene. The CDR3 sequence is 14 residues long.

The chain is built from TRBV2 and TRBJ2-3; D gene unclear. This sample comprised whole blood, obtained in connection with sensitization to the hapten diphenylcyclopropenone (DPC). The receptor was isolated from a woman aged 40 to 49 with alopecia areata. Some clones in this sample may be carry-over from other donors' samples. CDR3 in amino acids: CASSEARSGHTQYF. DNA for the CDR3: TGTGCCAGCAGTGAGGCACGGTCCGGTCATACGCAGTATTTT.